One sample yielded the 28 T cell receptor beta chains listed below, sequenced in a study of identical twins. TCRdb fed the 5' RACE reads into MiXCR, producing one record per CDR3 protein. Found here are about 240,000 distinct CDR3 sequences, over 9.5% of them singletons; the top ten hold 10%. Sample: memory T cells sorted from blood. These TCRs come from a man aged 50-59 years in good health.

This clonotype was counted ten times or more. V usage is TRBV3-1 and J usage is TRBJ2-1; no reliable D call. V was trimmed by 0 bases and J by 7 bases, leaving 10 bases between them. The germline V gene has CDR1 LGHDT and CDR2 YNNKEL (reference sequence). This CDR3 spans 14 amino acids. The CDR3 DNA follows: TGTGCCAGCAGCCAAGATCTTCCCTGGAATGAGCAGTTCTTC. Protein: CASSQDLPWNEQFF.

The sample holds many counts of this clonotype. This chain joins TRBV11-2 and TRBJ2-7; possibly TRBD1 or TRBD2 for D (5 bases each). The CDR3 loop spans 14 amino acids. CDR1 SGHAT and CDR2 FQNNGV come from the germline V gene. V was pared by 4 bases and J by 3 bases, with 13 bases between. The CDR3 protein is CASSSLRGGYEQYF. Written as DNA, the CDR3 is TGTGCCAGCAGCTCTCTTCGGGGCGGCTACGAGCAGTACTTC.

To note about this clonotype: This could be a read error, since a much larger clone is one nucleotide away. This sequence joins TRBV4-3 and TRBJ1-1; 7 nucleotides agree with TRBD1. CDR1 is LGHNA, CDR2 YSLEER, per germline. CDR3 length: 14 residues. DNA for the CDR3: TGCACCAGCAGCCAAGGCAGGGGGGAATCTGAAGCTTTCTTT. This gives the protein CTSSQGRGESEAFF.

This clonotype was counted ten times or more. The chain employs TRBV12-3 or TRBV12-4 and TRBJ2-2; maybe TRBD2 (6 bases). The CDR3 covers 15 residues. The V gene lost 4 bases and the J gene lost 2 bases, with 11 bases spanning the gap. Here the CDR3 reads CASSSSAFNTGELFF. Written as DNA, the CDR3 is TGTGCCAGCAGTTCTAGCGCCTTCAACACCGGGGAGCTGTTTTTT.

This clonotype was observed a few times. The chain carries TRBV20-1 and TRBJ2-3; perhaps TRBD2 as D (7 bases). The germline V gene encodes CDR1 DFQATT and CDR2 SNEGSKA (reference sequence). This CDR3 comprises 14 residues. With 3 bases removed from V and 7 bases from J, the gap between germline ends came to 17 bases. The CDR3 region is CSASKGRGGNTQYF. CDR3 coding DNA: TGCAGTGCTAGTAAGGGCAGGGGAGGGAATACGCAGTATTTT.

The V gene is TRBV4-3, the J gene TRBJ2-7; TRBD1 agrees at 7 bases. With 2 bases clipped from V and 3 bases from J, the junction kept 10 bases outside the gene matches. Germline V gene sequence: CDR1 LGHNA, CDR2 YSLEER. The CDR3 is 16 residues long. The CDR3 sequence is CASSQNYGDRSYEQYF. DNA for the CDR3: TGCGCCAGCAGCCAAAACTACGGGGACAGAAGCTACGAGCAGTACTTC.

The chain links TRBV4-3 to TRBJ2-2, with 9 bases aligning to TRBD2. The germline V gene encodes CDR1 LGHNA and CDR2 YSLEER. CDR3 length: 17 residues. J was trimmed by 6 bases and V by 0 bases; bases with no gene match: 8. This CDR3 is CASSQDISGGGAGELFF. The CDR3 DNA reads as TGCGCCAGCAGCCAAGATATTAGCGGGGGCGGGGCCGGGGAGCTGTTTTTT.

This clonotype appeared a few times. The V and J genes are TRBV7-9 and TRBJ1-1; D gene ambiguous. Trimming left V 0 bases short and J 7 bases short, with 12 bases between. Germline CDR1 and CDR2: SEHNR and FQNEAQ (reference sequence). This CDR3 has 14 amino acids. CDR3 protein: CASSLAIRGSEAFF. The CDR3 DNA reads as TGTGCCAGCAGCTTAGCGATCCGGGGAAGTGAAGCTTTCTTT. The full variable domain, its missing parts supplied by reference TRBV7-9 and TRBJ1-1, is DTGVSQNPRHKITKRGQNVTFRCDPISEHNRLYWYRQTLGQGPEFLTYFQNEAQLEKSRLLSDRFSAERPKGSFSTLEIQRTEQGDSAMYLCASSLAIRGSEAFFGQGTRLTVV.

This clonotype has at least ten counts. The rearrangement joins TRBV6-1 to TRBJ1-3; 7 bases are shared with TRBD1. V trimming: 6 bases; J trimming: 0 bases; junction bases outside the gene matches: 2. CDR3 length: 14 residues. CDR1 and CDR2 from the germline V gene are MNHNS and SASEGT. The CDR3 sequence: CASRDRFSGNTIYF. The CDR3 DNA reads TGTGCCAGCAGGGACAGGTTCTCTGGAAACACCATATATTTT.

This clonotype was seen at least ten times. J is TRBJ1-4 and V is TRBV5-1; D is unclear. Germline values: CDR1 SGHRS, CDR2 YFSETQ. V lost 0 bases to trimming and J lost 7 bases, with 16 bases between them. This CDR3 comprises 16 residues. The CDR3 loop is CASSLALGRGAEKLFF. As DNA, the CDR3 is TGCGCCAGCAGCTTGGCCCTTGGGCGGGGTGCTGAAAAACTGTTTTTT.

The chain combines TRBV27 with TRBJ2-5; 9 bases are a match to TRBD2. The CDR3 loop spans 16 amino acids. The V segment lost 6 bases and the J segment 5 bases; nucleotides outside the gene matches: 13. Looked up from germline, CDR1 is MNHEY and CDR2 is SMNVEV (reference sequence). The CDR3 sequence is CASRGMPGLARETQYF. CDR3 coding DNA: TGTGCCAGCAGAGGCATGCCGGGACTAGCCAGGGAGACCCAGTACTTC.

This clonotype was observed at least ten times. The V call is TRBV12-3 or TRBV12-4, the J call TRBJ1-5; no firm D call. The CDR3 has 13 residues. V lost 2 bases to trimming and J lost 4 bases, with 6 bases between them. This CDR3 reads CASSLNRNQPQHF. CDR3 sequence (DNA): TGTGCCAGCAGTTTAAACAGAAATCAGCCCCAGCATTTT.

A few counts support this clonotype. The rearrangement joins TRBV5-6 to TRBJ1-5, with D possibly matching TRBD1 (5 bases). The CDR3 extends over 13 amino acids. V was shortened by 4 bases and J by 5 bases, with 10 bases between the two germline ends. CDR1 and CDR2 from the germline V gene are SGHDT and YYEEEE. The CDR3: CASSVGGDQPQHF. CDR3 nucleotides: TGTGCCAGCAGCGTTGGGGGGGATCAGCCCCAGCATTTT.

As for this clonotype: Its ends do not fully match the called genes, so a read error is possible. V gene TRBV4-3 combines with J gene TRBJ2-5; 8 bases agree with TRBD1. The CDR3 has 14 amino acids. Germline CDR1 LGHNA, CDR2 YSLEER. The chain's CDR3 is CASSQQTGGEAQYF. The DNA for the CDR3 is TGCGCCAGCAGCCAACAAACAGGGGGAGAGGCCCAGTACTTC.

This clonotype came up many times. V is TRBV7-2 and J is TRBJ2-3; D remains unclear. This CDR3 region has 11 residues. The V end lost 6 bases, the J end lost 3 bases, and 4 bases lay between the germline ends. Germline values: CDR1 SGHTA, CDR2 FQGNSA. The CDR3 region has the DNA TGTGCCAGCAGGGAGACAGATACGCAGTATTTT. The encoded protein is CASRETDTQYF.

A remark on this clonotype: This could be a read error, since a much larger clone is one nucleotide away. The chain employs TRBV12-3 or TRBV12-4 and TRBJ2-1; tentatively, D is TRBD2 (5 bases). Trimming removed 6 bases from V and 1 base from J, with 13 bases in between. The CDR3 has 15 amino acids. CDR3 DNA: TGTGCCAGCAGCCACACTAGGCTTTCCTACAATGAGCAGTTCTTC. Its protein product is CASSHTRLSYNEQFF.

This clonotype was seen a handful of times. The chain links TRBV6-2 or TRBV6-3 to TRBJ2-2; TRBD2 matches at 7 bases. V trimming: 5 bases; J trimming: 5 bases; junction bases outside the gene matches: 20. The germline gives CDR1 MNHEY, CDR2 SVGEGT. There are 19 residues in the CDR3. This chain's CDR3 is CASSTLGRTRVILTGELFF. For the CDR3, the DNA is TGTGCCAGCAGTACCCTTGGACGGACTAGGGTGATATTAACCGGGGAGCTGTTTTTT.

V and J are TRBV11-2 and TRBJ1-2, with 7 bases fitting TRBD1. Trimming at V came to 3 bases and at J to 4 bases, leaving 5 bases not matched to a gene. CDR1 is SGHAT, CDR2 FQNNGV, per germline. This CDR3 is 14 amino acids long. The CDR3 DNA reads as TGTGCCAGCAGCTTCTCGACAGGGACCTATGGCTACACCTTC. Its protein product is CASSFSTGTYGYTF.

This clonotype has a count of ten or more. The chain couples TRBV20-1 to TRBJ1-4; D is perhaps TRBD1 (6 bases). Germline CDR1 DFQATT, CDR2 SNEGSKA (reference sequence). Between the trimmed V and J ends, which lost 0 bases and 7 bases, there was a span of 15 bases. CDR3 size: 15 residues. The CDR3 protein is CSARDGGGVGEKLFF. In DNA, the CDR3 is TGCAGTGCTAGAGATGGGGGGGGCGTGGGTGAAAAACTGTTTTTT.

This clonotype turned up a few times. V usage is TRBV27 and J usage is TRBJ2-7; 7 bases agree with TRBD1. V was pared by 3 bases and J by 3 bases, with 8 bases of the junction left unmatched. The CDR3 contains 15 residues. CDR1 and CDR2 from the germline V gene are MNHEY and SMNVEV (reference sequence). Written as DNA, the CDR3 is TGTGCCAGCAGTTTTTCAGGGGGATATTTCTACGAGCAGTACTTC. Its protein product is CASSFSGGYFYEQYF.

This clonotype has only a few counts. The chain links TRBV20-1 to TRBJ2-3; 10 nucleotides agree with TRBD2. CDR3 length equals 14 residues. CDR1 is DFQATT, CDR2 SNEGSKA, per germline (reference sequence). The junction had 4 bases not matched to a gene; V was cut back by 2 bases and J by 5 bases. The CDR3 sequence: CSARLAGDVDTQYF. Here the CDR3 DNA reads TGCAGTGCTAGACTAGCGGGAGATGTAGATACGCAGTATTTT.

V usage is TRBV5-1 and J usage is TRBJ1-3; a possible D gene is TRBD1 (5 bases). The CDR3 has 14 residues. Trimming took 3 bases from V and 4 from J, leaving 11 bases between them. Germline CDR1 is SGHRS and CDR2 is YFSETQ. The CDR3 sequence: CASSSGHNGNTIYF. The CDR3 bases are TGCGCCAGCAGCTCCGGACACAACGGAAACACCATATATTTT.

This clonotype appeared many times. The chain joins TRBV7-2 to TRBJ1-1, with 7 bases fitting TRBD1. This CDR3 has 15 amino acids. The germline CDR1 and CDR2 sequences are SGHTA and FQGNSA. Unmatched junction bases numbered 7, after V lost 2 bases and J lost 4 bases. The CDR3 loop is CASSLQTGYGTEAFF. Here the CDR3 DNA reads TGTGCCAGCAGCTTACAGACAGGGTACGGCACTGAAGCTTTCTTT.

The rearrangement links TRBV20-1 to TRBJ2-5; a weak D match, TRBD1 (5 bases). The CDR3 totals 15 residues. Trimming pared 5 bases from V and 0 bases from J, leaving 16 bases between. Germline-derived CDR1 and CDR2 are DFQATT and SNEGSKA (reference sequence). CDR3 protein: CSADDSFADQETQYF. As DNA, the CDR3 is TGCAGTGCTGACGACAGTTTTGCCGACCAAGAGACCCAGTACTTC.

The table lists this clonotype with many counts. The chain's CDR3 is CASSQDWEVPTYEQYF. Here the CDR3 DNA reads TGTGCCAGCAGCCAAGATTGGGAAGTACCCACCTACGAGCAGTACTTC. J is TRBJ2-7 and V is TRBV3-1; no firm D call. V was shortened by 0 bases and J by 2 bases, with 14 bases between the two germline ends. The CDR3 sequence is 16 residues long. Germline-derived CDR1 and CDR2 are LGHDT and YNNKEL (reference sequence).

This clonotype was seen only a few times. The chain has TRBV3-1 and TRBJ2-7; D is possibly TRBD2 (6 bases). The germline V and J ends were trimmed by 4 bases and 4 bases, with 17 bases remaining between them. This CDR3 comprises 15 residues. Germline V gives CDR1 LGHDT, CDR2 YNNKEL (reference sequence). In DNA, the CDR3 is TGTGCCAGCAGCCGGGAGGACCACCCTGGGTACGAGCAGTACTTC. This codes for CASSREDHPGYEQYF.

The genes are TRBV12-3 or TRBV12-4 and TRBJ1-2, with TRBD1 matching 10 bases. This CDR3 region has 17 residues. The ends lost 6 bases at V and 5 bases at J; junction bases unmatched: 15. The CDR3 nucleotides read TGTGCCAGCAGCATCTGGACAGGGGGGCCAGAAGGGTATGGCTACACCTTC. Translated: CASSIWTGGPEGYGYTF.

V is TRBV10-3 and J is TRBJ2-1, with D possibly being TRBD2 (5 bases). V was pared by 6 bases and J by 1 base, with 16 bases between. This CDR3 spans 16 amino acids. Per the germline V gene, CDR1 is ENHRY and CDR2 is SYGVKD. The DNA for the CDR3 is TGTGCCATCAGGTCCGGGGAAAAGGGATCCTACAATGAGCAGTTCTTC. It translates to CAIRSGEKGSYNEQFF.